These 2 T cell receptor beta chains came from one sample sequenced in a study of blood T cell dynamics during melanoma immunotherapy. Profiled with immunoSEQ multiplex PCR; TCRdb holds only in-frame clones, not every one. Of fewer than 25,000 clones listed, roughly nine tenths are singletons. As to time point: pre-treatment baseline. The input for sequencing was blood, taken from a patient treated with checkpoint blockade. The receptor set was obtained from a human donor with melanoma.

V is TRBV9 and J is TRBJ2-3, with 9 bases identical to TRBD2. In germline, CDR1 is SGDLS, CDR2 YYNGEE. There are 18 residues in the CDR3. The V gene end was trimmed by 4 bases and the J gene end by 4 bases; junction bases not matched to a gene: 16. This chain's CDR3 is CASSPRGWGTSNADTQYF. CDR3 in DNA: TGTGCCAGCAGCCCCCGAGGGTGGGGGACTAGCAATGCAGATACGCAGTATTTT.

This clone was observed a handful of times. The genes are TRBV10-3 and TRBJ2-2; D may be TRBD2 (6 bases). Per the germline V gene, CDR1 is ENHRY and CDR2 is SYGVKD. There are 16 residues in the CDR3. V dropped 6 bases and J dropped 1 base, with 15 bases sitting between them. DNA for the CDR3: TGTGCCATCAGACAAAGGGACTCCTGGAACACCGGGGAGCTGTTTTTT. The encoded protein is CAIRQRDSWNTGELFF.